Below are 6 T cell receptor beta chains sequenced from a single sample in a study of vaccination and CD4 T cells after COVID-19 (dated by TCRdb to the early 2020s). Which antigens these TCRs recognize remains unknown. Library construction relied on PCR. Reads for this sample came from an Illumina iSeq 100. TCR sequencing of DNA from cultured CD4+ T cells used the Oncomine TCR Beta short-read assay at the Johns Hopkins FTIC core. In-frame beta chains were kept once TCRdb had trimmed the public reads at Q25 with fastp and called clones with MiXCR. Entries are consolidated by CDR3 protein sequence, retaining the most common genes and DNA. A total of over 9,500 distinct CDR3 sequences appear in this sample, roughly 50% of them only once. Clones ranked in the top ten supply roughly 20% of the sample. The treatment or condition label here, explained by the study, means: roughly 11-day PBMC culture with coronavirus spike peptide pools or control peptides (ViraFEST assay).

The specimen sequenced was CD4+ T cells from blood, cultured in vitro. All receptors come from a human donor who had recovered from COVID-19.

The chain has TRBV28 and TRBJ2-3; D remains ambiguous. The germline V gene has CDR1 MDHEN and CDR2 SYDVKM. Between the trimmed V and J ends, which lost 2 bases and 0 bases, there was a span of 9 bases. This CDR3 contains 15 residues. CDR3 sequence: CASSLPLTSTDTQYF. The CDR3 nucleotides read TGTGCCAGCAGTTTACCATTAACTAGCACAGATACGCAGTATTTT.

The chain links TRBV2 to TRBJ1-2; 12 bases line up with TRBD1. Losses at the gene ends were 8 bases for V and 3 bases for J; bases not matched to a gene: 4. CDR1 is SNHLY, CDR2 FYNNEI, per germline. The CDR3 contains 14 residues. The CDR3 region has the DNA TGTGCCAGCGCTGGGACAGGGGGCGACTATGGCTACACCTTC. This translates into CASAGTGGDYGYTF.

This chain joins TRBV7-2 and TRBJ2-3, with TRBD2 identical over 10 bases. CDR1 and CDR2 (germline): SGHTA, FQGNSA. The CDR3 contains 14 residues. With V trimmed by 9 bases and J by 6 bases, 9 bases remained unmatched. CDR3 sequence (DNA): TGTGCCAGTCGCTACGGTAGCGGGAGGGATACGCAGTATTTT. Amino acid sequence: CASRYGSGRDTQYF.

The V gene is TRBV7-2, the J gene TRBJ1-5; D gene ambiguous. The CDR3 extends over 16 amino acids. Germline CDR1 and CDR2: SGHTA and FQGNSA. The V end lost 1 base, the J end lost 3 bases, and 13 bases lay between the germline ends. CDR3 sequence (DNA): TGTGCCAGCAGCTTAGTTGGGGAGGTTGTCAATCAGCCCCAGCATTTT. Translated: CASSLVGEVVNQPQHF.

The chain combines TRBV19 with TRBJ2-6, with a weak D call TRBD2 (5 bases). Germline V gene sequence: CDR1 LNHDA, CDR2 SQIVND (reference sequence). The CDR3 spans 13 residues. V lost 5 bases, J lost 13 bases, and 15 bases lay in between. The CDR3 region has the DNA TGTGCCAGTAGTCCGCGGGCGGCCTTTGTCCTGACTTTC. It codes for CASSPRAAFVLTF.

This chain connects TRBV2 to TRBJ2-3, with D possibly TRBD2 on 6 matching bases. The V gene's germline CDR1 is SNHLY and CDR2 FYNNEI. V was shortened by 10 bases and J by 8 bases, with 13 bases between the two germline ends. The CDR3 spans 11 residues. The CDR3 here is CATRLVGTQYF. Here the CDR3 DNA reads TGTGCCACCAGACTAGTTGGTACGCAGTATTTT. Drawing the rest from reference TRBV2 and TRBJ2-3, the complete variable domain is EPEVTQTPSHQVTQMGQEVILRCVPISNHLYFYWYRQILGQKVEFLVSFYNNEISEKSEIFDDQFSVERPDGSNFTLKIRSTKLEDSAMYFCATRLVGTQYFGPGTRLTVL.